The clone carrying this T cell receptor (beta chain) occurred a few times. Individuals with alopecia areata gave both lesional scalp punch biopsies and peripheral blood for collection. This entry is derived from a study of CD8+ T cells in alopecia areata. It was cDNA, reverse transcribed from extracted RNA, that served as the sequencing template. Clones were sequenced by immunoSEQ multiplex PCR, and TCRdb holds only the in-frame ones, with some missing. The sample includes roughly 16,000 clones, roughly 60% seen only once; the top ten take around an eighth. In germline, CDR1 is SGHRS, CDR2 YFSETQ. The ends were cut back, 2 bases at V and 7 bases at J, with 12 bases in the middle. This CDR3 has 14 amino acids.

The sequence was collected from a human donor with alopecia areata. Input material: skin. The chain uses TRBV5-1 and TRBJ1-4; D call uncertain. Written as DNA, the CDR3 is TGCGCCAGCAGCTTTAATCGGGGTTTTGAAAAACTGTTTTTT. Encoded protein: CASSFNRGFEKLFF. Drawing the rest from reference TRBV5-1 and TRBJ1-4, the complete variable domain is KAGVTQTPRYLIKTRGQQVTLSCSPISGHRSVSWYQQTPGQGLQFLFEYFSETQRNKGNFPGRFSGRQFSNSRSEMNVSTLELGDSALYLCASSFNRGFEKLFFGSGTQLSVL.